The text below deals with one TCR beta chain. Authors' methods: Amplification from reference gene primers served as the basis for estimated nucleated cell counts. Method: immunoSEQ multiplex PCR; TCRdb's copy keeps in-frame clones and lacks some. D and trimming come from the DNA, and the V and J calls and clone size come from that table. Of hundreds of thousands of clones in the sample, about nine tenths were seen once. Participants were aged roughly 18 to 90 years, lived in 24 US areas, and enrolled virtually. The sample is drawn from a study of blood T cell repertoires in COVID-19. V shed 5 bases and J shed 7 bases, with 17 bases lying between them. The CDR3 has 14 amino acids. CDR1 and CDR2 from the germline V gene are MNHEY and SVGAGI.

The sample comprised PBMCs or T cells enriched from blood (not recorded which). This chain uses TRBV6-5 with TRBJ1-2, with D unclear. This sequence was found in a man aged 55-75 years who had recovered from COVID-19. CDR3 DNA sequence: TGTGCCAGCAGTCCCCGGGGTCCAAACGCTGGCTACACCTTC. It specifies CASSPRGPNAGYTF.